These T cell receptor beta chains were read from a single sample in a study of shared clonotypes between healthy human individuals. TCRdb's table, derived via immunoSEQ multiplex PCR, lists solely in-frame clones and lacks some. The data contain 600,000 to 750,000 clones, 90% of them singletons. The specimen sequenced was memory CD8+ T cells from PBMCs. Every receptor here comes from a man aged 18 to 29 in good health. Some clones in this sample may be carry-over from other donors' samples. Both conserved end residues are part of each CDR3. Fields, in order: V gene, clone size, J gene, D gene, CDR3 protein, CDR3 DNA. The D gene is left open where the match is weak. Expanded clones get a size class; other rows say once, few or many, or leave the size out.

TRBV6-5	.	TRBJ1-2	TRBD1	CASSLIQGDYGYTF	TGTGCCAGCAGTCTCATACAGGGGGACTATGGCTACACCTTC
TRBV7-8	.	TRBJ2-5	TRBD2	CASSSGLALETQYF	TGTGCCAGCAGCTCGGGACTAGCGTTGGAGACCCAGTACTTC
TRBV9	.	TRBJ1-1	TRBD1	CASSARLLDRENTEAFF	TGTGCCAGCAGCGCCAGACTTTTGGACAGGGAGAACACTGAAGCTTTCTTT
TRBV9	.	TRBJ2-1	TRBD2	CASSVGASGAGGEQFF	TGTGCCAGCAGCGTAGGAGCTTCGGGAGCGGGAGGTGAGCAGTTCTTC
TRBV10-2	.	TRBJ2-2	.	CASSFMNTGELFF	TGCGCCAGCAGTTTCATGAACACCGGGGAGCTGTTTTTT
TRBV27	.	TRBJ2-2	TRBD2	CASSLGLAAGELFF	TGTGCCAGCAGTTTGGGACTAGCGGCCGGGGAGCTGTTTTTT
TRBV7-9	.	TRBJ2-1	.	CASSLYAGRSYNEQFF	TGTGCCAGCAGCTTATATGCCGGCCGCTCCTACAATGAGCAGTTCTTC
TRBV9	.	TRBJ2-2	TRBD1	CASSVATGTGWTGELFF	TGTGCCAGCAGCGTAGCTACTGGGACAGGGTGGACCGGGGAGCTGTTTTTT
TRBV7-9	.	TRBJ2-1	.	CASSLAGGAFYNEQFF	TGTGCCAGCAGCTTAGCAGGTGGGGCCTTTTACAATGAGCAGTTCTTC
TRBV2	.	TRBJ1-1	.	CASSEWSGGMNTEAFF	TGTGCCAGCAGTGAGTGGTCGGGGGGCATGAACACTGAAGCTTTCTTT
TRBV28	.	TRBJ2-7	TRBD2	CASSFRGRRIEQYF	TGTGCCAGCAGTTTCCGCGGGAGGCGGATCGAGCAGTACTTC
TRBV19	.	TRBJ2-5	TRBD1	CASSPWGTGRETQYF	TGTGCCAGTAGTCCCTGGGGGACAGGGCGGGAGACCCAGTACTTC
TRBV7-8	.	TRBJ2-7	TRBD1	CASSLVIGTGRSYEQYF	TGTGCCAGCAGCTTAGTTATCGGGACAGGGAGGTCCTACGAGCAGTACTTC
TRBV29-1	.	TRBJ1-1	.	CSVGMGGVAFF	TGCAGCGTTGGTATGGGGGGAGTAGCTTTCTTT
TRBV18	.	TRBJ1-2	.	CASSPSRGTSTTGYTF	TGTGCCAGCTCACCGTCGCGGGGAACGAGTACTACTGGCTACACCTTC
TRBV7-9	.	TRBJ2-7	.	CASSWVEGFYEQYF	TGTGCCAGCAGCTGGGTAGAGGGGTTCTACGAGCAGTACTTC
TRBV19	.	TRBJ2-7	TRBD2	CSSSGDYEQYF	TGTTCGTCTAGCGGGGACTACGAGCAGTACTTC
TRBV5-6	.	TRBJ2-1	.	CASSLDSNEQFF	TGTGCCAGCAGCTTGGATAGCAATGAGCAGTTCTTC
TRBV19	few	TRBJ1-5	TRBD1	CASSLGQGTNQPQHF	TGTGCCAGTAGTCTCGGACAGGGTACAAATCAGCCCCAGCATTTT
TRBV6-5	.	TRBJ1-1	.	CASSYSEGYTEAFF	TGTGCCAGCAGTTACTCCGAGGGCTACACTGAAGCTTTCTTT
TRBV7-2	.	TRBJ2-1	TRBD2	CASRYLTSGSKQFF	TGTGCCAGCAGGTACTTGACTAGCGGGAGTAAGCAGTTCTTC
TRBV5-6	.	TRBJ1-5	.	CASSLTGSNQPQHF	TGTGCCAGCAGCTTGACAGGGAGCAATCAGCCCCAGCATTTT
TRBV29-1	.	TRBJ2-5	.	CSVHGRSRQETQYF	TGCAGCGTTCACGGACGGTCCAGACAAGAGACCCAGTACTTC
TRBV27	.	TRBJ2-3	.	CASSWDATDTQYF	TGTGCCAGCAGTTGGGACGCCACAGATACGCAGTATTTT
TRBV15	.	TRBJ2-7	.	CATAPRVLYEQYF	TGTGCCACCGCGCCCAGGGTTCTCTACGAGCAGTACTTC
TRBV4-1	.	TRBJ2-1	.	CASSQVYRGGYNEQFF	TGCGCCAGCAGCCAAGTGTATCGTGGGGGTTACAATGAGCAGTTCTTC
TRBV28	.	TRBJ2-7	.	CATRQPLGEQYF	TGTGCCACCAGACAACCACTGGGGGAGCAGTACTTC
TRBV7-3	.	TRBJ1-1	.	CASSLVRGLNTEAFF	TGTGCCAGCAGCTTAGTCAGGGGCTTGAACACTGAAGCTTTCTTT
TRBV6-1	.	TRBJ2-7	TRBD2	CASRETSGSLHEQYF	TGTGCCAGCAGGGAAACTAGCGGGAGCCTGCACGAGCAGTACTTC
TRBV6-5	.	TRBJ2-1	TRBD1	CASRQDRGLWEEQFF	TGTGCCTCTCGACAAGACAGGGGCCTGTGGGAGGAGCAGTTCTTC
TRBV5-1	.	TRBJ1-2	TRBD1	CASSLGDSSYYGYTF	TGCGCCAGCAGCTTGGGGGACAGTTCTTACTATGGCTACACCTTC
TRBV15	.	TRBJ1-1	.	CATSRTSDEAFF	TGTGCCACCAGCCGAACGTCGGATGAAGCTTTCTTT
TRBV7-2	.	TRBJ2-7	.	CASSFRDGSYEQYF	TGTGCCAGCAGCTTCCGGGACGGCTCCTACGAGCAGTACTTC
TRBV29-1	.	TRBJ2-1	.	CSIRTENYNEQFF	TGCAGCATAAGGACAGAGAACTACAATGAGCAGTTCTTC
TRBV6-5	.	TRBJ2-1	.	CASTLGLEQFF	TGTGCCAGCACCTTGGGCCTGGAGCAGTTCTTC
TRBV5-8	.	TRBJ2-3	TRBD1	CASSLRPQGVSTDTQYF	TGTGCCAGCAGCTTGCGGCCACAGGGGGTTAGCACAGATACGCAGTATTTT
TRBV5-8	.	TRBJ1-1	.	CASTLRGGEAFF	TGTGCCAGCACCCTCCGCGGGGGTGAAGCTTTCTTT
TRBV11-2	.	TRBJ2-1	.	CASSLDFRAGFYNEQFF	TGTGCCAGCAGCTTAGACTTCCGGGCAGGGTTTTACAATGAGCAGTTCTTC
TRBV5-8	.	TRBJ2-4	TRBD2	CASSFTSGSDIQYF	TGTGCCAGCAGCTTTACTAGCGGGAGTGACATTCAGTACTTC
TRBV27	.	TRBJ2-3	.	CASSSHLINTQYF	TGTGCCAGCAGTTCCCACTTGATAAATACGCAGTATTTT
TRBV4-2	once	TRBJ2-1	TRBD2	CASSQDSPSGRATEQFF	TGTGCCAGCAGCCAAGATTCACCCAGCGGGAGGGCGACTGAGCAGTTCTTC
TRBV7-6	.	TRBJ2-5	TRBD2	CASSIRTSEYQETQYF	TGTGCCAGCAGCATACGGACTAGCGAGTACCAAGAGACCCAGTACTTC
TRBV6-1	.	TRBJ1-5	.	CASSEWINQPQHF	TGTGCCAGCAGTGAATGGATCAATCAGCCCCAGCATTTT
TRBV28	.	TRBJ2-5	TRBD2	CASSLSLAGAGETQYF	TGTGCCAGCAGTTTATCGTTAGCGGGAGCAGGGGAGACCCAGTACTTC
TRBV4-1	.	TRBJ2-7	.	CASSPLSGEGQYF	TGCGCCAGCAGCCCCTTAAGTGGAGAGGGACAGTACTTC
TRBV7-9	.	TRBJ2-1	TRBD1	CASSPPTGQSYNEQFF	TGTGCCAGCAGCCCTCCCACGGGACAGTCCTACAATGAGCAGTTCTTC
TRBV27	.	TRBJ2-7	.	CASSPEGWDEQYF	TGTGCCAGCAGTCCCGAGGGGTGGGACGAGCAGTACTTC
TRBV2	once	TRBJ2-7	.	CASSVGLASYEQYF	TGTGCCAGCAGCGTCGGACTTGCCTCCTACGAGCAGTACTTC
TRBV27	.	TRBJ1-2	TRBD1	CASSSNLARDRGRDGYTF	TGTGCCAGCAGTTCGAACCTTGCGCGGGACAGGGGGCGGGATGGCTACACCTTC
TRBV27	.	TRBJ2-7	.	CASRRGYEQYF	TGTGCCAGCAGGCGGGGATACGAGCAGTACTTC
TRBV13	.	TRBJ2-3	.	CASSPGLASTDTQYF	TGTGCCAGCAGCCCAGGGCTAGCGAGCACAGATACGCAGTATTTT
TRBV2	.	TRBJ1-5	.	CASNSGWQPQHF	TGTGCCAGCAATTCAGGGTGGCAGCCCCAGCATTTT